One and the same sample provided the 16 T cell receptor beta chains below, sequenced in a study of molecular identifiers for immune sequencing clone quantification. TCRdb reanalysed the PCR reads using MiXCR and keeps one entry per CDR3 protein. The sample has about 630,000 distinct CDR3 sequences, 25% seen once; the top ten hold 0.78%. Sequenced: naive CD8+ T cells from blood, with Jurkat cell RNA spiked in. Subset specified: FACS-sorted CD8+CD4-CCR7+CD45RA+ naive T cells. Receptors were obtained from a human donor in good health. Some libraries in this study had Jurkat cell RNA spiked in.

Of note for this clonotype: This may stem from a read error, because a much larger clone lies one nucleotide away. DNA for the CDR3: TGTGCCAGCAGCCACGAGACAGCTCGACTCGCTTTCTTT. Its translation: CASSHETARLAFF. The chain joins TRBV5-6 to TRBJ1-1, with a possible D match to TRBD1 (5 bases). The germline V gene has CDR1 SGHDT and CDR2 YYEEEE. The CDR3 is 13 amino acids. V shed 4 bases and J shed 11 bases, with 18 bases lying between them.

This clonotype was counted ten times or more. The chain recombines TRBV7-9 with TRBJ1-5; perhaps TRBD1 as D (6 bases). Germline V gives CDR1 SEHNR, CDR2 FQNEAQ (reference sequence). The CDR3 covers 15 residues. The V end lost 1 base, the J end lost 5 bases, and 12 bases lay between the germline ends. The CDR3 DNA follows: TGTGCCAGCAGCTTAGACGGGGGCGCCGATCAGCCCCAGCATTTT. This encodes CASSLDGGADQPQHF.

The chain has TRBV19 and TRBJ1-5; D is unclear. CDR1 LNHDA and CDR2 SQIVND come from the germline V gene (reference sequence). CDR3 length: 13 amino acids. V lost 3 bases to trimming and J lost 6 bases, with 9 bases between them. This CDR3 reads CASSIASGQPQHF. In DNA form, the CDR3 reads TGTGCCAGTAGTATCGCGTCCGGTCAGCCCCAGCATTTT.

A remark on this clonotype: This may be a read error, as it is one base from a much larger clone. The J gene is TRBJ2-2, the V gene TRBV9; a weak D match, TRBD2 (5 bases). The CDR3 is 12 residues long. The V gene's germline CDR1 is SGDLS and CDR2 YYNGEE. This chain's CDR3 is CASRGNTGELCF. CDR3 coding DNA: TGTGCCAGCAGAGGGAACACCGGGGAGCTGTGTTTT.

The rearrangement links TRBV9 to TRBJ1-2; no clear D gene. The CDR3 totals 16 residues. Trimming took off 4 bases at V and 6 bases at J, with 22 bases between the two ends. Germline V gene sequence: CDR1 SGDLS, CDR2 YYNGEE. For the CDR3, the DNA is TGTGCCAGCAGCTCCCGGGGAGGATCACGAAGGAATGGCTACACCTTC. It translates to CASSSRGGSRRNGYTF.

This clonotype was seen ten or more times. V usage is TRBV5-1 and J usage is TRBJ2-5; TRBD1 matches at 8 bases. The germline gives CDR1 SGHRS, CDR2 YFSETQ. This CDR3 is built from 15 residues. The junction had 11 bases not matched to a gene; V was cut back by 5 bases and J by 5 bases. Written as DNA, the CDR3 is TGCGCCAGCAGTTTCCTCAGGGGGCGTTCGGAGACCCAGTACTTC. Protein: CASSFLRGRSETQYF.

In this sample, this clonotype turned up many times. The CDR3, as DNA: TGTGCCAGCAGCTTAGAACTAGCGGGAGATGTCGATACGCAGTATTTT. Protein: CASSLELAGDVDTQYF. The chain links TRBV7-9 to TRBJ2-3; 11 nucleotides line up with TRBD2. Looked up from germline, CDR1 is SEHNR and CDR2 is FQNEAQ (reference sequence). J lost 6 bases, V lost 1 base, and 6 bases had no gene match. This CDR3 has 16 amino acids.

This clonotype was detected many times. The rearrangement links TRBV7-6 to TRBJ2-3, with 10 bases matching TRBD2. From germline, CDR1 is SGHVS and CDR2 FNYEAQ. V shed 1 base, J shed 4 bases, and the junction held 5 bases outside the gene matches. This CDR3 is built from 16 residues. The CDR3 nucleotides read TGTGCCAGCAGCTTAGTTCCGAGCGGGGGGGCAGATACGCAGTATTTT. It codes for CASSLVPSGGADTQYF.

The chain recombines TRBV27 with TRBJ2-1; D is uncertain. The CDR3 contains 14 residues. Germline V lookup: CDR1 MNHEY, CDR2 SMNVEV (reference sequence). V dropped 6 bases and J dropped 0 bases, with 9 bases sitting between them. In DNA, the CDR3 is TGTGCCAGCAGCATCGCTAACTCCTACAATGAGCAGTTCTTC. This gives the protein CASSIANSYNEQFF.

This clonotype was detected many times. The V gene is TRBV29-1, the J gene TRBJ1-2; the D is unclear. V lost 1 base, J lost 3 bases, and 9 bases lay in between. Germline-derived CDR1 and CDR2 are SQVTM and ANQGSEA. The CDR3 sequence is 13 residues long. Written as DNA, the CDR3 is TGCAGCGTTGAAGGGACCTTAGACTATGGCTACACCTTC. Its translation: CSVEGTLDYGYTF.

This clonotype occurred a few times. This chain links TRBV4-1 with TRBJ1-2, with D possibly being TRBD1 (6 bases). The length of the CDR3 is 15 residues. V was cut by 0 bases and J by 4 bases, with 12 bases left in between. Per germline, CDR1 MGHRA and CDR2 YSYEKL. This CDR3 reads CASSQDRGAGYGYTF. The CDR3 DNA sequence: TGCGCCAGCAGCCAAGATCGGGGGGCAGGCTATGGCTACACCTTC.

This clonotype was seen at least ten times. This chain uses TRBV19 with TRBJ2-2, with TRBD1 matching over 8 bases. The V segment lost 5 bases and the J segment 4 bases; nucleotides outside the gene matches: 6. The length of the CDR3 is 15 residues. Germline V CDR1 and CDR2: LNHDA, SQIVND (reference sequence). The CDR3 loop is CASSLQGGGTGELFF. DNA of the CDR3: TGTGCCAGTAGTCTACAGGGGGGCGGCACCGGGGAGCTGTTTTTT.

The rearrangement links TRBV9 to TRBJ1-6; D is unresolved. Germline CDR1 SGDLS, CDR2 YYNGEE. The CDR3 spans 15 residues. Deletions cut 4 bases from V and 0 bases from J, with 8 bases between. The CDR3 spells CASSKWDSYNSPLHF. The CDR3 region has the DNA TGTGCCAGCAGCAAGTGGGACTCCTATAATTCACCCCTCCACTTT. Looking up the rest from reference TRBV9 and TRBJ1-6 gives the full variable domain: DSGVTQTPKHLITATGQRVTLRCSPRSGDLSVYWYQQSLDQGLQFLIQYYNGEERAKGNILERFSAQQFPDLHSELNLSSLELGDSALYFCASSKWDSYNSPLHFGNGTRLTVT.

This chain connects TRBV6-2 or TRBV6-3 to TRBJ2-3, with 10 bases that match TRBD2. V dropped 6 bases and J dropped 6; count of bases not matched to a gene: 9. This CDR3 comprises 15 residues. Germline CDR1 reads MNHEY; CDR2 reads SVGEGT. CDR3 loop: CASSFSGGTFDTQYF. CDR3 bases: TGTGCCAGCAGCTTTAGCGGGGGGACATTCGATACGCAGTATTTT.

This clonotype occurred a few times. The chain combines TRBV19 with TRBJ1-5, with D possibly matching TRBD1 (5 bases). CDR3 length: 16 residues. V lost 3 bases and J lost 1, with 13 bases in between. Looked up from germline, CDR1 is LNHDA and CDR2 is SQIVND (reference sequence). The CDR3 sequence is CASSMASRGSNQPQHF. The CDR3 nucleotides are TGTGCCAGTAGTATGGCGTCGCGGGGCAGCAATCAGCCCCAGCATTTT.

This CDR3 reads CASSLAASDYGNQPQHF. The CDR3 DNA reads as TGTGCCAGCAGCTTGGCGGCCTCTGATTATGGCAATCAGCCCCAGCATTTT. V usage is TRBV5-8 and J usage is TRBJ1-5, with D hard to call. The V gene's germline CDR1 is SGHTS and CDR2 YDEGEE. The V end was cut by 0 bases, the J end by 2 bases, with 15 bases between. The CDR3 consists of 17 residues.